Following are 21 T cell receptor beta chains from one sample sequenced in a study of blood T cell repertoires in COVID-19. Here immunoSEQ multiplex PCR was the method, and the copy in TCRdb shows in-frame clones only, minus some. The table lists about 160,000 clones, approximately 95% of them singletons. What was sequenced was peripheral blood. The receptors stem from a woman between 50 and 59 years old with acute or convalescent COVID-19.

This chain uses TRBV9 with TRBJ2-1, with TRBD1 identical over 10 bases. Germline values: CDR1 SGDLS, CDR2 YYNGEE. V lost 3 bases and J lost 4; bases outside the gene matches: 7. This CDR3 spans 16 amino acids. The CDR3 here is CASSALGQGGYNEQFF. Written as DNA, the CDR3 is TGTGCCAGCAGCGCACTCGGACAGGGGGGGTACAATGAGCAGTTCTTC.

For this clone: Distinct nucleotide sequences in the sample also encode this CDR3. The chain joins TRBV4-2 to TRBJ1-5; no definite D call. This CDR3 is 15 amino acids long. V was pared by 0 bases and J by 2 bases, with 8 bases between. Per the germline V gene, CDR1 is LGHNA and CDR2 is YNFKEQ. This chain's CDR3 is CASSQERGGNQPQHF. CDR3 DNA: TGTGCCAGCAGCCAAGAGCGGGGTGGCAATCAGCCCCAGCATTTT.

The chain links TRBV29-1 to TRBJ1-2; D gene uncertain. CDR1 is SQVTM, CDR2 ANQGSEA, per germline. Trimming cost V 0 bases and J 2 bases, with 7 bases left between them. The CDR3 totals 13 residues. CDR3: CSVEDDGNYGYTF. The CDR3 nucleotides read TGCAGCGTTGAAGATGACGGGAACTATGGCTACACCTTC. Filled out from reference TRBV29-1 and TRBJ1-2, the complete variable domain reads SAVISQKPSRDICQRGTSLTIQCQVDSQVTMMFWYRQQPGQSLTLIATANQGSEATYESGFVIDKFPISRPNLTFSTLTVSNMSPEDSSIYLCSVEDDGNYGYTFGSGTRLTVV.

The gene calls are TRBV19 and TRBJ2-2; tentatively, D is TRBD2 (5 bases). Germline V gene data show CDR1 as LNHDA and CDR2 as SQIVND (reference sequence). There are 16 residues in the CDR3. The V end was cut by 7 bases, the J end by 0 bases, with 15 bases between. The CDR3 nucleotides read TGTGCCAGTACCCCTTATGTGGGAGCGAACACCGGGGAGCTGTTTTTT. Its translation is CASTPYVGANTGELFF.

This clone was counted once. V usage is TRBV19 and J usage is TRBJ1-2; 7 bases agree with TRBD1. CDR3 length: 13 amino acids. V was clipped by 5 bases and J by 2 bases; unmatched bases: 2. Looked up from germline, CDR1 is LNHDA and CDR2 is SQIVND (reference sequence). The CDR3 DNA reads as TGTGCCAGTAGTGTAGGGGGCAACTATGGCTACACCTTC. Its protein product is CASSVGGNYGYTF. Full variable domain (remainder filled in from reference TRBV19 and TRBJ1-2): DGGITQSPKYLFRKEGQNVTLSCEQNLNHDAMYWYRQDPGQGLRLIYYSQIVNDFQKGDIAEGYSVSREKKESFPLTVTSAQKNPTAFYLCASSVGGNYGYTFGSGTRLTVV.

This sequence joins TRBV10-2 and TRBJ2-6; TRBD1 agrees at 8 bases. The CDR3 contains 17 residues. The ends lost 5 bases at V and 0 bases at J; junction bases unmatched: 6. Germline-derived CDR1 and CDR2 are WSHSY and SAAADI. The CDR3 DNA sequence: TGCGCCAGCAGTTCCGGGACAGGCCTCTCTGGGGCCAACGTCCTGACTTTC. Its protein is CASSSGTGLSGANVLTF.

This sequence joins TRBV10-3 and TRBJ2-3, with D perhaps TRBD1 (6 bases). The V end was cut by 8 bases, the J end by 0 bases, with 15 bases between. Germline V CDR1 and CDR2: ENHRY, SYGVKD. This CDR3 is 15 amino acids long. DNA of the CDR3: TGTGCCATCGCGAGGGGGACCTCTAGCACAGATACGCAGTATTTT. Its translation: CAIARGTSSTDTQYF.

J is TRBJ1-1 and V is TRBV7-2; D gene unclear. V gave up 7 bases and J gave up 11 bases, with 17 bases separating them. Germline loops: CDR1 SGHTA, CDR2 FQGNSA. This CDR3 is built from 12 residues. CDR3 nucleotide sequence: TGTGCCAGCACCCAAGCCCCCTCGGAGGCTTTCTTT. Translating gives CASTQAPSEAFF. Full variable domain (missing parts from reference TRBV7-2 and TRBJ1-1): GAGVSQSPSNKVTEKGKDVELRCDPISGHTALYWYRQSLGQGLEFLIYFQGNSAPDKSGLPSDRFSAERTGGSVSTLTIQRTQQEDSAVYLCASTQAPSEAFFGQGTRLTVV.

The chain is built from TRBV28 and TRBJ1-3, with D possibly being TRBD1 (5 bases). V shed 7 bases and J shed 0 bases, with 13 bases lying between them. Germline-derived CDR1 and CDR2 are MDHEN and SYDVKM. This CDR3 region has 15 residues. The CDR3 loop is CASTPGLLSGNTIYF. The CDR3 DNA sequence: TGTGCCAGCACACCGGGACTCCTCTCTGGAAACACCATATATTTT.

This rearrangement joins TRBV6-5 to TRBJ2-1, with a possible D match to TRBD2 (5 bases). The CDR3 totals 13 residues. Germline CDR1 is MNHEY and CDR2 is SVGAGI. The V end was cut by 10 bases, the J end by 1 base, with 11 bases between. The CDR3 bases are TGTGCCACCCGTCGGGGTTCCTACAATGAGCAGTTCTTC. Translated: CATRRGSYNEQFF.

The chain combines TRBV9 with TRBJ2-1; D possibly corresponds to TRBD2 (6 bases). Trimming took 1 base from V and 4 from J, leaving 15 bases between them. Germline CDR1 and CDR2: SGDLS and YYNGEE. This CDR3 has 16 residues. CDR3 region: CASSVSFGGVYNEQFF. In DNA form, the CDR3 reads TGTGCCAGCAGCGTATCCTTCGGAGGGGTATACAATGAGCAGTTCTTC.

The chain links TRBV19 to TRBJ1-2; weak D call: TRBD1 (6 bases). Trimming removed 4 bases from V and 3 bases from J, with 15 bases in between. This CDR3 has 15 amino acids. Germline V CDR1 and CDR2: LNHDA, SQIVND (reference sequence). CDR3 sequence (DNA): TGTGCCAGTAGTAGAAGACAGGTCGGCGACTATGGCTACACCTTC. Amino acids: CASSRRQVGDYGYTF.

V is TRBV19 and J is TRBJ2-1, with D possibly TRBD2 on 6 matching bases. This CDR3 spans 17 amino acids. Germline CDR1 is LNHDA and CDR2 is SQIVND (reference sequence). The V end was cut by 4 bases, the J end by 2 bases, with 18 bases between. The CDR3 here is CASSRWGDSGAYNEQFF. The CDR3 bases are TGTGCCAGTAGTAGGTGGGGGGATTCGGGCGCCTACAATGAGCAGTTCTTC.

The V gene is TRBV19, the J gene TRBJ1-4, with a possible D match to TRBD1 (6 bases). The CDR3 contains 16 residues. The germline gives CDR1 LNHDA, CDR2 SQIVND (reference sequence). Between the trimmed V and J ends, which lost 3 bases and 2 bases, there was a span of 13 bases. CDR3 coding DNA: TGTGCCAGTAGTATGGGGGCGACACGGACTAATGAAAAACTGTTTTTT. Its protein product is CASSMGATRTNEKLFF.

V gene TRBV7-2 combines with J gene TRBJ1-4, with D unclear. Trimming stripped 3 bases from V and 5 bases from J, with 7 bases between. CDR1 and CDR2 (germline): SGHTA, FQGNSA. The CDR3 is 13 residues long. CDR3 in amino acids: CASSFGRNEKLFF. The DNA for the CDR3 is TGTGCCAGCAGCTTCGGGAGAAATGAAAAACTGTTTTTT. Full variable domain (rest looked up from reference TRBV7-2 and TRBJ1-4): GAGVSQSPSNKVTEKGKDVELRCDPISGHTALYWYRQSLGQGLEFLIYFQGNSAPDKSGLPSDRFSAERTGGSVSTLTIQRTQQEDSAVYLCASSFGRNEKLFFGSGTQLSVL.

The chain is built from TRBV6-6 and TRBJ1-1, with D unclear. From germline, CDR1 is MNHNY and CDR2 SVGAGI (reference sequence). With 6 bases removed from V and 11 bases from J, the gap between germline ends came to 16 bases. The CDR3 sequence is 12 residues long. CDR3 sequence (DNA): TGTGCCAGCAGAACGCAGGTGGAAATTGCTTTCTTT. This translates into CASRTQVEIAFF.

This rearrangement joins TRBV27 to TRBJ2-7; 9 bases map to TRBD2. This CDR3 region has 15 residues. Germline loops: CDR1 MNHEY, CDR2 SMNVEV (reference sequence). V lost 4 bases, J lost 2 bases, and 6 bases stayed unmatched. In nucleotides, the CDR3 is TGTGCCAGCAGTTCTTCTAGCGGGAACACCTACGAGCAGTACTTC. As protein: CASSSSSGNTYEQYF.

This clone was detected only once. The chain employs TRBV2 and TRBJ1-4; D gene uncertain. This CDR3 contains 12 residues. V lost 6 bases and J 3 bases, leaving 5 bases between the germline ends. CDR1 is SNHLY and CDR2 is FYNNEI in the germline V gene. CDR3 sequence: CASRTSNEKLFF. As DNA, the CDR3 is TGTGCCAGCAGGACATCTAATGAAAAACTGTTTTTT.

This clone was counted once. V usage is TRBV28 and J usage is TRBJ1-2; 9 bases align to TRBD1. Germline V lookup: CDR1 MDHEN, CDR2 SYDVKM. The length of the CDR3 is 19 residues. The ends lost 6 bases at V and 6 bases at J; junction bases unmatched: 23. CDR3 in amino acids: CASSALRSSRPGQGNGYTF. CDR3 nucleotides: TGTGCCAGCAGCGCTTTAAGGTCGTCTAGACCGGGACAGGGTAATGGCTACACCTTC.

The V gene is TRBV2, the J gene TRBJ1-2; 8 bases map to TRBD1. V gave up 6 bases and J gave up 7 bases; unmatched junction bases: 13. The CDR3 covers 15 residues. Germline V gives CDR1 SNHLY, CDR2 FYNNEI. In nucleotides, the CDR3 is TGTGCCAGCAGACTCGAGACAGGGGAGTCAGGTGGCTACACCTTC. It encodes CASRLETGESGGYTF.

The V gene is TRBV16, the J gene TRBJ2-1; TRBD2 matches at 13 bases. Germline CDR1 KGHSY, CDR2 FQNENV. The length of the CDR3 is 16 residues. With 6 bases clipped from V and 6 bases from J, the junction kept 8 bases outside the gene matches. The CDR3 sequence is CASSERTSGSSNEQFF. The CDR3 DNA sequence: TGTGCCAGCAGTGAGAGGACTAGCGGGAGCAGCAATGAGCAGTTCTTC.